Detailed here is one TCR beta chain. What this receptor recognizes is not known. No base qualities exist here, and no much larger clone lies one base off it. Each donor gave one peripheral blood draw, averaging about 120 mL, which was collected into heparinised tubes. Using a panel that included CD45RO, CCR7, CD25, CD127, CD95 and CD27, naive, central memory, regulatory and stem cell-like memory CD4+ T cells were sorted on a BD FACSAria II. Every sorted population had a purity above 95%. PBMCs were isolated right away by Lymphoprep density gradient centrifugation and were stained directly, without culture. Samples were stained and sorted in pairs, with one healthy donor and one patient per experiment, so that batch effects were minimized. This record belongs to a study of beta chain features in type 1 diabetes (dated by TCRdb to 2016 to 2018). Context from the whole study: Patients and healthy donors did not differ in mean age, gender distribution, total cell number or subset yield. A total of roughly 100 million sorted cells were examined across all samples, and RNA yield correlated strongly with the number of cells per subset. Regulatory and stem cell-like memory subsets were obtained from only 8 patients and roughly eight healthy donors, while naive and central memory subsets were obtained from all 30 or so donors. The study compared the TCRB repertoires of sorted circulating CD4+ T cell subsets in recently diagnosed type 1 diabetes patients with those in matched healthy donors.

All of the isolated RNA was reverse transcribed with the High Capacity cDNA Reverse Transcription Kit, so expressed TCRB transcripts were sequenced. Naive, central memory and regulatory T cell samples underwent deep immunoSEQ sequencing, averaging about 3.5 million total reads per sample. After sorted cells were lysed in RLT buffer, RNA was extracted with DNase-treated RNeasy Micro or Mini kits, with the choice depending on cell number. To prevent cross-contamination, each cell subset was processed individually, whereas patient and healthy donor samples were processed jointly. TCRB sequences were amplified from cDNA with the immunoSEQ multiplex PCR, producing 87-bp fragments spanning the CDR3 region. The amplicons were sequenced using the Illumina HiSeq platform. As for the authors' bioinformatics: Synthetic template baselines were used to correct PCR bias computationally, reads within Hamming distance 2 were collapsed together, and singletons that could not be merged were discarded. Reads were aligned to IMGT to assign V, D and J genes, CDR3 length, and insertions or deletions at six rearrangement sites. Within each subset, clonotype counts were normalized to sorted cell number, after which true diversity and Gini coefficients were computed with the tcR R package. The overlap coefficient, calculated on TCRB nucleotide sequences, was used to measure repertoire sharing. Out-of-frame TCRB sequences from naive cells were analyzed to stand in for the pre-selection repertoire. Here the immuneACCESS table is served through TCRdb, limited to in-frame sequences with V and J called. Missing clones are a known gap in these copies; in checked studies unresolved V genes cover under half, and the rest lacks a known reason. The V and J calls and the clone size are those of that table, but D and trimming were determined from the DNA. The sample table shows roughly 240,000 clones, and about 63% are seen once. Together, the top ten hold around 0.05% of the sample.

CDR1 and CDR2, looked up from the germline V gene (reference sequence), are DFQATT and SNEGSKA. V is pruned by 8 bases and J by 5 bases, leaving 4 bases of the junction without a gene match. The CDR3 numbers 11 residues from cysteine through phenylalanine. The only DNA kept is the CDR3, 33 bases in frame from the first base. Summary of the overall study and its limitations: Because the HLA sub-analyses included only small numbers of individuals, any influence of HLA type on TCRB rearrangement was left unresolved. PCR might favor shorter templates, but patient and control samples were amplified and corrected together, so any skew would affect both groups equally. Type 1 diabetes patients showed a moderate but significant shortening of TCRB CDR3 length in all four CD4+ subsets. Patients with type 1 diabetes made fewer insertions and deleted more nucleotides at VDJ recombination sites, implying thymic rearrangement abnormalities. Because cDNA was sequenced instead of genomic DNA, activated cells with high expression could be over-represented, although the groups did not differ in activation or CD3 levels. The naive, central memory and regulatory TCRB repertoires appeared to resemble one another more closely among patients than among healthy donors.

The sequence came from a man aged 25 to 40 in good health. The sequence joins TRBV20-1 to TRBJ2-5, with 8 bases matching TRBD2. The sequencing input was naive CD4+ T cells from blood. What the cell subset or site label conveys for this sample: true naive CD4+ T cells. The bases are TGCAGTCAAGCGGGAGACGAGACCCAGTACTTC. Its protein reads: CSQAGDETQYF.